This T cell receptor beta chain was retrieved from a study of T cell repertoires in cytomegalovirus infection. Across the study: Recently identified HLA-C-restricted CMV epitopes and well-studied HLA-B-restricted CMV epitopes were used by the study. CMV infection and matching HLA type were both indicated by public TCR beta signatures.

This clonotype was found many times. Its antigen is unknown. MiXCR, applied by TCRdb to the reads, yields one record per CDR3 protein. The sample has fewer than 950,000 distinct CDR3 sequences; approximately 32% are singletons. Germline-derived CDR1 and CDR2 are SGHTA and FQGNSA. Trimming took off 8 bases at V and 2 bases at J, with 18 bases between the two ends. The CDR3 sequence is 15 residues long. The TCR was taken from a human donor in good health (CMV status not recorded). Some clones in this sample may be carry-over from other donors' samples. Source: cultured CD8+ T cells from PBMCs, taken from culture after CMV antigen stimulation. The gene calls are TRBV7-2 and TRBJ2-5; the D gene is possibly TRBD1 (6 bases). CDR3 nucleotide sequence: TGTGCCAGCTTTTTCCGGGACACTATTCAAGAGACCCAGTACTTC. Translated, it gives CASFFRDTIQETQYF. Together with reference TRBV7-2 and TRBJ2-5, the CDR3 gives the full variable domain: GAGVSQSPSNKVTEKGKDVELRCDPISGHTALYWYRQSLGQGLEFLIYFQGNSAPDKSGLPSDRFSAERTGGSVSTLTIQRTQQEDSAVYLCASFFRDTIQETQYFGPGTRLLVL.